The 6 T cell receptor beta chains presented below share a single source sample, sequenced in a study of blood T cell repertoires in COVID-19 (dated by TCRdb to 2020 to 2021). The library was built by means of the immunoSEQ multiplex PCR assay. TCRdb obtained this table from immuneACCESS and retained in-frame rearrangements with V and J assigned. These tables miss some clones; where compared with another copy, unresolved V genes account for less than half of the shortfall, and the remainder is unexplained. This sample lists about 120,000 clones; more than 75% were detected once. Jointly, the top ten make up approximately 1.5% of the sample. Sample: peripheral blood. The receptors originated from a man between 40 and 49 years old with acute or convalescent COVID-19.

The chain recombines TRBV28 with TRBJ1-3; D is unclear. This CDR3 has 13 amino acids. V dropped 5 bases and J dropped 0 bases, with 5 bases sitting between them. The germline V gene has CDR1 MDHEN and CDR2 SYDVKM. CDR3 sequence: CASSRSSGNTIYF. CDR3 DNA: TGTGCCAGCAGTAGGAGCTCTGGAAACACCATATATTTT.

The chain combines TRBV5-1 with TRBJ1-2, with D perhaps matching TRBD1 (6 bases). V lost 7 bases to trimming and J lost 5 bases, with 18 bases between them. This CDR3 comprises 14 residues. Germline V CDR1 and CDR2: SGHRS, YFSETQ. The CDR3 loop reads CASQEQSRGYGYTF. DNA of the CDR3: TGCGCCAGCCAGGAACAGAGTAGGGGGTATGGCTACACCTTC.

The rearrangement uses TRBV7-3 and TRBJ2-1, with D perhaps matching TRBD2 (6 bases). Trimming stripped 5 bases from V and 2 bases from J, with 7 bases between. The CDR3 has 13 amino acids. From germline, CDR1 is SGHTA and CDR2 FQGTGA. The CDR3 DNA follows: TGTGCCAGCAGCGGAGGGACCTACAATGAGCAGTTCTTC. It is translated as CASSGGTYNEQFF.

In nucleotides, the CDR3 is TGTGCCAGCAGGTTCGGGACAGGGGACAATGCTGAAGCTTTCTTT. Translated: CASRFGTGDNAEAFF. The chain joins TRBV6-5 to TRBJ1-1; 10 nucleotides align to TRBD1. Per the germline V gene, CDR1 is MNHEY and CDR2 is SVGAGI. Losses at the gene ends were 6 bases for V and 6 bases for J; bases not matched to a gene: 10. The CDR3 loop spans 15 amino acids.

V usage is TRBV2 and J usage is TRBJ2-1, with no clear D. Germline V gene sequence: CDR1 SNHLY, CDR2 FYNNEI. V was cut by 2 bases and J by 9 bases, with 17 bases left in between. The CDR3 consists of 15 residues. DNA of the CDR3: TGTGCCAGCAGTGAAAAAGAGACTCCCTCGGGTGAGCAGTTCTTC. Amino acids: CASSEKETPSGEQFF.

This rearrangement joins TRBV12-3 or TRBV12-4 to TRBJ1-1; possible D gene TRBD1, 6 bases. The V gene lost 5 bases and the J gene lost 1 base, with 8 bases spanning the gap. The CDR3 extends over 13 amino acids. The CDR3 reads CASSIQGNTEAFF. As DNA, the CDR3 is TGTGCCAGCAGTATACAGGGGAACACTGAAGCTTTCTTT.